This T cell receptor (beta chain) was sequenced for a study of OX40 agonist ivuxolimab in advanced cancers. Study as a whole: At doses from 0.01 to 10 mg/kg, patients were given intravenous ivuxolimab every 2 weeks.

Here immunoSEQ multiplex PCR was the method, and the copy in TCRdb shows in-frame clones only, minus some. Of more than 50,000 clones listed, 90% were seen once; the top ten hold 1.9%. Trimming took 5 bases from V and 4 from J, leaving 14 bases between them. CDR3 length: 14 amino acids. In germline, CDR1 is MNHEY, CDR2 SVGAGI. This sequence originates from an adult with an advanced solid tumor such as melanoma, head and neck, liver or kidney cancer. The starting material was CD4+ or CD8+ T cells sorted from blood, obtained in a trial of the OX40 agonist ivuxolimab. The chain uses TRBV6-5 and TRBJ1-2; D unresolved. This CDR3 reads CASSTIGVGYGYTF. DNA of the CDR3: TGTGCCAGCAGTACTATCGGGGTTGGCTATGGCTACACCTTC.